One and the same sample provided the 32 T cell receptor beta chains below, sequenced in a study of regulatory T cells in long-lasting Graves disease. The time point denotes: newly diagnosed GD, antithyroid drugs for less than 3 months. After RNA was extracted from PBMCs, the TCR library was made from it. Construction of TCR beta libraries relied on iRepertoire HTBI primers and on Arm-PCR targeting CDR3 regions. MiXCR was run by TCRdb on the multiplex PCR reads, yielding one entry per CDR3 protein. Of approximately 400,000 distinct CDR3 sequences detected, just under 15% appear once; the ten largest clones hold over 15%. The sample also formed part of further work on T cells in Graves' hyperthyroidism and ophthalmopathy.

The sequences come from peripheral blood mononuclear cells (PBMCs), collected at new diagnosis, from a patient treated with antithyroid drugs. The receptor set was obtained from a woman in her thirties with Graves disease.

CDR3 amino acids: CATSRTSGRAPGETQYF. CDR3 in DNA: TGTGCCACCAGTAGGACTAGCGGGAGGGCCCCAGGGGAGACCCAGTACTTC. The V gene is TRBV24-1, the J gene TRBJ2-5, with TRBD2 matching 15 bases. Germline CDR1 and CDR2: KGHDR and SFDVKD. CDR3 size: 17 residues. J was trimmed by 5 bases and V by 6 bases; bases with no gene match: 9.

This clonotype was recorded at least ten times. The rearrangement joins TRBV5-6 to TRBJ2-3, with D possibly being TRBD2 (7 bases). Germline V gene sequence: CDR1 SGHDT, CDR2 YYEEEE. The CDR3 runs to 15 residues. V was shortened by 3 bases and J by 3 bases, with 14 bases between the two germline ends. The CDR3 region is CASSSAGARTDTQYF. The CDR3 DNA is TGTGCCAGCAGCTCTGCGGGGGCGCGGACAGATACGCAGTATTTT.

The table lists this clonotype with many counts. This chain links TRBV20-1 with TRBJ2-1, with TRBD2 identical over 14 bases. CDR3 length: 16 amino acids. Germline CDR1 reads DFQATT; CDR2 reads SNEGSKA (reference sequence). V lost 5 bases to trimming and J lost 5 bases; unmatched junction nucleotides: 8. CDR3 residues: CSAGGTSGSPHNEQFF. The DNA of the CDR3 is TGCAGTGCTGGCGGGACTAGCGGGAGCCCCCACAATGAGCAGTTCTTC.

Remarks on this clonotype: Germline is not matched at one junction end, which may reflect a read error. Here the CDR3 DNA reads TGTGCCAGCAGCGCCTTGACTAGCGGGTTGATTGATGAGCAATTCTTC. Its protein is CASSALTSGLIDEQFF. The rearrangement uses TRBV12-3 or TRBV12-4 and TRBJ2-1; 10 positions agree with TRBD2. The CDR3 has 16 residues.

This clonotype was counted between two and nine times. The rearrangement uses TRBV6-1 and TRBJ1-6, with unresolved D. This CDR3 has 16 residues. Germline values: CDR1 MNHNS, CDR2 SASEGT. Trimming pared 3 bases from V and 7 bases from J, leaving 16 bases between. CDR3 amino acids: CASSEVLLDSNSPLHF. For the CDR3, the DNA is TGTGCCAGCAGTGAGGTCCTCTTAGATTCAAATTCACCCCTCCACTTT.

To note about this clonotype: Being one base from a much bigger clone, this may be a read error. This chain connects TRBV3-1 to TRBJ1-1; unclear D gene. Trimming left V 2 bases short and J 4 bases short, with 8 bases between. Germline loops: CDR1 LGHDT, CDR2 YNNKEL (reference sequence). The CDR3 sequence is 13 residues long. CDR3 coding DNA: TGTGCCAGCAGCCAAACCGAGGGCACTGAAGCTTTCTTT. This sequence encodes CASSQTEGTEAFF.

This clonotype showed up just a few times. The J gene is TRBJ2-7, the V gene TRBV5-6, with a possible D match to TRBD2 (5 bases). The CDR3 is 14 residues long. Deletions cut 2 bases from V and 2 bases from J, with 11 bases between. Germline loops: CDR1 SGHDT, CDR2 YYEEEE. The CDR3 spells CASSFEGLPYEQYF. DNA for the CDR3: TGTGCCAGCAGCTTCGAGGGTCTTCCCTACGAGCAGTACTTC.

This clonotype was found many times. A read error may produce the germline difference seen at one junction end. The CDR3 nucleotides are TGTGCCAGCTCAACACAGACAGGGATCGCGTTC. Its translation: CASSTQTGIAF. The chain is built from TRBV18 and TRBJ2-7; the match to TRBD1 covers 7 bases. Germline V gene sequence: CDR1 KGHSH, CDR2 LQKENI. The CDR3 runs to 11 residues. Full variable domain (rest looked up from reference TRBV18 and TRBJ2-7): NAGVMQNPRHLVRRRGQEARLRCSPMKGHSHVYWYRQLPEEGLKFMVYLQKENIIDESGMPKERFSAEFPKEGPSILRIQQVVRGDSAAYFCASSTQTGIAFGPGTRLTVT.

This clonotype appeared once. The chain links TRBV4-1 to TRBJ2-2; 11 bases line up with TRBD2. CDR3 length: 16 residues. Trimming removed 2 bases from V and 4 bases from J; junction bases left unmatched: 3. Germline V lookup: CDR1 MGHRA, CDR2 YSYEKL. The CDR3 loop reads CASSQSGLAATGELFF. The CDR3 region has the DNA TGCGCCAGCAGCCAATCGGGACTAGCGGCCACCGGGGAGCTGTTTTTT.

On this clonotype itself: This may be a read error: a much more frequent sequence differs by one nucleotide. This likely comes from a read error, as the CDR3 has no conserved phenylalanine or tryptophan at its end. This sequence joins TRBV30 and TRBJ1-5; TRBD1 aligns across 9 bases. The V gene end was trimmed by 1 base and the J gene end by 7 bases; junction bases not matched to a gene: 5. This CDR3 is 14 amino acids long. Germline loops: CDR1 GTSNPN, CDR2 SVGIG (reference sequence). CDR3 in amino acids: CAWSAGQGMQPQHL. CDR3 nucleotides: TGTGCCTGGAGTGCTGGACAGGGGATGCAGCCCCAGCATCTT.

This clonotype was recorded at least ten times. The chain recombines TRBV11-2 with TRBJ1-1; tentatively, D is TRBD1 (5 bases). CDR1 is SGHAT, CDR2 FQNNGV, per germline. CDR3 length: 13 amino acids. Trimming stripped 2 bases from V and 7 bases from J, with 11 bases between. DNA of the CDR3: TGTGCCAGCAGCTTATTTGGGGCTTTTGAAGCTTTCTTT. This codes for CASSLFGAFEAFF.

To note about this clonotype: This may be a read error: a much more frequent sequence differs by one nucleotide. The rearrangement uses TRBV12-5 and TRBJ2-3; possibly TRBD2 for D (5 bases). Germline V gives CDR1 LGHNT, CDR2 FRNRAP. The CDR3 runs to 16 residues. Trimming left V 5 bases short and J 1 base short, with 16 bases between. The CDR3 region has the DNA TGTGCTAGTGGTCCCTCTGCGCTCGGGGGCACAGATACGCAGTATTTT. Protein: CASGPSALGGTDTQYF.

In its sample, this clonotype was seen a few times. The V call is TRBV4-1, the J call TRBJ2-5; unclear D gene. Germline assignment: CDR1 MGHRA and CDR2 YSYEKL. There are 13 residues in the CDR3. Trimming took 3 bases from V and 4 from J, leaving 9 bases between them. The CDR3 sequence: CASSHVARETQYF. Written as DNA, the CDR3 is TGCGCCAGCAGCCATGTAGCCCGAGAGACCCAGTACTTC.

This clonotype was observed at least ten times. The V and J genes are TRBV15 and TRBJ2-7; weak D call: TRBD2 (6 bases). The germline V gene has CDR1 LNHNV and CDR2 YYDKDF (reference sequence). Trimming took off 3 bases at V and 2 bases at J, with 11 bases between the two ends. CDR3 length equals 14 residues. Written as DNA, the CDR3 is TGTGCCACCAGCAGGGAGACGGGGGCCTACGAGCAGTACTTC. The encoded protein is CATSRETGAYEQYF.

In this sample, this clonotype turned up a few times. The chain recombines TRBV12-3 or TRBV12-4 with TRBJ1-2; D is ambiguous. This CDR3 region has 15 residues. Trimming stripped 2 bases from V and 2 bases from J, with 12 bases between. In DNA, the CDR3 is TGTGCCAGCAGTTTAAACAGACGAGGGAACTATGGCTACACCTTC. It is translated as CASSLNRRGNYGYTF.

This clonotype has ten or more counts. The V and J genes are TRBV12-3 or TRBV12-4 and TRBJ2-7; D possibly uses TRBD1 or TRBD2 (5 bases each). This CDR3 spans 12 amino acids. Deletions cut 6 bases from V and 2 bases from J, with 8 bases between. CDR3 residues: CASSWDAYEQYF. The CDR3 DNA is TGTGCCAGCAGCTGGGACGCCTACGAGCAGTACTTC.

The chain links TRBV3-1 to TRBJ1-5; TRBD1 is a possible D gene (5 bases). Per the germline V gene, CDR1 is LGHDT and CDR2 is YNNKEL (reference sequence). This CDR3 is 15 amino acids long. Trimming shortened V by 1 base and J by 2 bases, and 9 bases separated the two germline ends. CDR3 DNA sequence: TGTGCCAGCAGCCAAGCCTTGGGGGGCAATCAGCCCCAGCATTTT. Translated, it gives CASSQALGGNQPQHF.

For this clonotype: A much larger clone sits a single nucleotide away, making a read error possible. This chain joins TRBV6-2 or TRBV6-3 and TRBJ1-3; the D gene is possibly TRBD1 (6 bases). Germline V gives CDR1 MNHEY, CDR2 SVGEGT. The CDR3 has 16 residues. Trimming shortened V by 5 bases and J by 3 bases, and 17 bases separated the two germline ends. DNA of the CDR3: TGTGCCAGCAGTGAGTCAATGACGACAGGTGGAAACACCATATATTTT. Translated: CASSESMTTGGNTIYF.

This clonotype has a handful of counts. This chain links TRBV6-5 with TRBJ1-3; a possible D gene is TRBD1 (6 bases). Between the trimmed V and J ends, which lost 0 bases and 0 bases, there was a span of 18 bases. Germline assignment: CDR1 MNHEY and CDR2 SVGAGI. The CDR3 loop spans 19 amino acids. The CDR3 protein is CASSYSGLGGRSSGNTIYF. The CDR3 coding sequence is TGTGCCAGCAGTTACTCGGGGCTTGGGGGGCGAAGCTCTGGAAACACCATATATTTT.

This clonotype was observed at least ten times. The genes are TRBV27 and TRBJ1-1; D uncertain. CDR1 MNHEY and CDR2 SMNVEV come from the germline V gene (reference sequence). This CDR3 is 13 amino acids long. Trimming left V 5 bases short and J 1 base short, with 8 bases between. The CDR3 nucleotides are TGTGCCAGCAGTCCTAGTACGAACACTGAAGCTTTCTTT. Translation gives CASSPSTNTEAFF.

This clonotype was seen ten or more times. V usage is TRBV20-1 and J usage is TRBJ2-1; 15 nucleotides line up with TRBD2. Trimming removed 3 bases from V and 1 base from J; junction bases left unmatched: 4. This CDR3 spans 17 amino acids. Germline V gives CDR1 DFQATT, CDR2 SNEGSKA (reference sequence). The CDR3 is CSASFGLAGGSYNEQFF. CDR3 in DNA: TGCAGTGCTAGTTTTGGACTAGCGGGAGGGTCCTACAATGAGCAGTTCTTC.

This clonotype was counted once. A much larger clone differs by one base, so this may be a read error. J is TRBJ1-4 and V is TRBV12-3 or TRBV12-4; TRBD1 is a possible D gene (5 bases). The CDR3 extends over 15 amino acids. CDR3 residues: CASSPLGATNEKLVF. The CDR3 DNA reads as TGTGCCAGCAGTCCCCTTGGGGCAACTAATGAAAAACTGGTTTTT.

This clonotype appeared many times. The V call is TRBV28, the J call TRBJ2-1; 9 bases agree with TRBD2. J was trimmed by 4 bases and V by 6 bases; bases with no gene match: 7. CDR1 is MDHEN, CDR2 SYDVKM, per germline. The CDR3 contains 15 residues. The CDR3 DNA reads TGTGCCAGCAGGATAGCGGGAGTTGGGTACAATGAGCAGTTCTTC. It is translated as CASRIAGVGYNEQFF.

This chain links TRBV24-1 with TRBJ2-3; 10 bases map to TRBD2. Per germline, CDR1 KGHDR and CDR2 SFDVKD. Trimming took 3 bases from V and 4 from J; bases not matched to a gene: 6. The CDR3 loop spans 16 amino acids. The CDR3 DNA is TGTGCCACCAGTGATATCATAGCGGGAGGTTCAGATACGCAGTATTTT. Translation: CATSDIIAGGSDTQYF.

The chain links TRBV6-9 to TRBJ1-5; possible D gene TRBD1, 6 bases. Trimming removed 3 bases at V and 1 base at J, with 19 bases between. The V gene's germline CDR1 is MNHGY and CDR2 SVAAGI. There are 18 residues in the CDR3. The CDR3 DNA sequence: TGTGCCAGCAGTTACTCCGCCCTTACAGGGTTAAGCAATCAGCCCCAGCATTTT. Translated: CASSYSALTGLSNQPQHF.

With respect to this clonotype: This could be a read error, since a much larger clone is one nucleotide away. Since the CDR3 does not end with the conserved phenylalanine or tryptophan, this likely comes from a read error. J is TRBJ2-1 and V is TRBV10-3, with 7 nucleotides matching TRBD1. The germline V gene has CDR1 ENHRY and CDR2 SYGVKD. CDR3 length: 16 amino acids. V dropped 0 bases and J dropped 4; count of bases not matched to a gene: 6. The CDR3 loop reads CAISESSKGAYNEQFL. CDR3 DNA: TGTGCCATCAGTGAGTCGAGTAAGGGGGCTTACAATGAGCAGTTCCTC.

The sample holds many counts of this clonotype. This chain uses TRBV11-3 with TRBJ2-2, with TRBD1 matching over 9 bases. V was pared by 6 bases and J by 7 bases, with 9 bases of the junction left unmatched. The germline V gene has CDR1 SGHNT and CDR2 YENEEA. The CDR3 extends over 15 amino acids. For the CDR3, the DNA is TGTGCCAGCAGTCCTGCCGGGACAGGGCGCGGGGAGCTGTTTTTT. Amino acids: CASSPAGTGRGELFF.

This clonotype was observed at least ten times. CDR3 sequence (DNA): TGCGCCAGCAGTCCCACTCCAGGGGGCACGAACACCGGGGAGCTGTTTTTT. This translates into CASSPTPGGTNTGELFF. The rearrangement links TRBV10-1 to TRBJ2-2, with 8 bases lining up with TRBD1. Germline CDR1 is WNHNN and CDR2 is SYGVQD (reference sequence). The CDR3 sequence is 17 residues long. With V trimmed by 5 bases and J by 0 bases, 8 bases remained unmatched.

This clonotype has more than one count but fewer than ten. The chain uses TRBV9 and TRBJ2-2; 9 nucleotides match TRBD2. CDR1 and CDR2 (germline): SGDLS, YYNGEE. Trimming removed 3 bases from V and 2 bases from J; junction bases left unmatched: 14. The CDR3 is made up of 19 amino acids. The CDR3, as DNA: TGTGCCAGCAGCGCCCGTAGCTCGGGACTAGCAACCAACACCGGGGAGCTGTTTTTT. Translated, it gives CASSARSSGLATNTGELFF.

This clonotype was counted only a few times. The J gene is TRBJ1-1, the V gene TRBV6-9; D remains unclear. Trimming pared 3 bases from V and 0 bases from J, leaving 11 bases between. This CDR3 has 15 amino acids. The germline V gene has CDR1 MNHGY and CDR2 SVAAGI. CDR3 in DNA: TGTGCCAGCAGTTACGGAGGGAATTTGAACACTGAAGCTTTCTTT. Amino acids: CASSYGGNLNTEAFF.

Comments on this clonotype: A read error may be the cause here, since a much bigger clone is one base away. CDR3 in amino acids: CVSSLYGSTDTQYF. The CDR3 DNA reads as TGCGTCAGCAGCTTGTACGGGAGCACAGATACGCAGTATTTT. The chain couples TRBV11-2 to TRBJ2-3; unclear D gene. The CDR3 covers 14 residues. Germline V CDR1 and CDR2: SGHAT, FQNNGV.

Details on this clonotype: A clone one base away is much larger, so this may be a read error. The missing conserved phenylalanine or tryptophan at the end of this CDR3 makes a read error likely. The J gene is TRBJ2-1, the V gene TRBV28, with 7 bases matching TRBD1. Germline V CDR1 and CDR2: MDHEN, SYDVKM. CDR3 length equals 14 residues. Germline trimming cut 6 bases from V and 3 bases from J; bases unmatched to any gene: 5. CDR3 nucleotide sequence: TGTGCCAGCAGCTTGGGGACAGTCTACAATGAGCAGTTCCTC. Its protein is CASSLGTVYNEQFL.